These 17 T cell receptor beta chains share one sample of origin, sequenced in a study of control samples from healthy donors and cancer patients (dated by TCRdb to about 2020). Libraries were made using the immunoSEQ multiplex PCR assay. This is the immuneACCESS table as TCRdb keeps it, with only in-frame sequences that have V and J called. A part of the clones is gone; compared with another copy, unresolved V genes explain less than half, and the rest is unexplained. The sample profile shows around 130,000 clones; approximately 94% of them were found once. The ten largest account for under 2% of the sample. The sequenced material came from PBMCs. The receptors were sampled from a man in his fifties or sixties with head and neck cancer.

CDR3 amino acids: CSVAGQRNTGELFF. The CDR3 region has the DNA TGCAGCGTTGCGGGACAGAGGAACACCGGGGAGCTGTTTTTT. V usage is TRBV29-1 and J usage is TRBJ2-2, with 7 bases lining up with TRBD1. The length of the CDR3 is 14 residues. The germline V gene has CDR1 SQVTM and CDR2 ANQGSEA. After removal of 4 bases from V and 1 base from J, the junction contained 3 bases not matched to a gene.

The chain links TRBV18 to TRBJ1-3; D remains unclear. The V end was cut by 3 bases, the J end by 4 bases, with 13 bases between. The CDR3 spans 15 residues. Germline V lookup: CDR1 KGHSH, CDR2 LQKENI. CDR3 protein: CASSPPQFTGNTIYF. In DNA form, the CDR3 reads TGTGCCAGCTCACCTCCCCAGTTTACGGGAAACACCATATATTTT.

V and J are TRBV9 and TRBJ1-2, with D unclear. CDR1 SGDLS and CDR2 YYNGEE come from the germline V gene. Trimming pared 5 bases from V and 4 bases from J, leaving 21 bases between. The CDR3 is 16 residues long. CDR3 region: CASSGLEGSGSYGYTF. The CDR3 DNA is TGTGCCAGCAGTGGCCTTGAAGGGAGTGGTTCCTATGGCTACACCTTC.

This clone has a single count. The genes are TRBV7-2 and TRBJ2-7; 9 bases match TRBD2. This CDR3 has 16 residues. The germline gives CDR1 SGHTA, CDR2 FQGNSA. Trimming at V came to 2 bases and at J to 6 bases, leaving 11 bases not matched to a gene. CDR3 sequence reads: CASSLRHAGGRSEQYF. CDR3 nucleotide sequence: TGTGCCAGCAGCTTAAGGCACGCGGGGGGGCGTAGCGAGCAGTACTTC.

This clone was recorded only once. The V call is TRBV4-2, the J call TRBJ2-6; a possible D gene is TRBD1 (7 bases). Germline V gene data show CDR1 as LGHNA and CDR2 as YNFKEQ. This CDR3 contains 19 residues. The V end was cut by 0 bases, the J end by 0 bases, with 15 bases between. The CDR3 DNA sequence: TGTGCCAGCAGCCAAGATGGCTCAGGGGGGAACTCTGGGGCCAACGTCCTGACTTTC. Residues: CASSQDGSGGNSGANVLTF.

The chain employs TRBV18 and TRBJ2-3, with 7 bases matching TRBD1. Per germline, CDR1 KGHSH and CDR2 LQKENI. There are 14 residues in the CDR3. Germline trimming cut 4 bases from V and 4 bases from J; bases unmatched to any gene: 5. This CDR3 reads CASSHNRGPDTQYF. The CDR3 DNA reads as TGTGCCAGCTCACATAACAGGGGTCCAGATACGCAGTATTTT.

The V and J genes are TRBV6-2 or TRBV6-3 and TRBJ1-6; perhaps TRBD1 as D (6 bases). CDR3 length: 16 residues. Germline CDR1 and CDR2: MNHEY and SVGEGT. Deletions cut 5 bases from V and 1 base from J, with 12 bases between. The CDR3 DNA follows: TGTGCCAGCAGTCCGACAGGAGGATCCTATAATTCACCCCTCCACTTT. It is translated as CASSPTGGSYNSPLHF.

The chain recombines TRBV9 with TRBJ2-3; tentative D call: TRBD1 (6 bases). Germline values: CDR1 SGDLS, CDR2 YYNGEE. The CDR3 sequence is 16 residues long. The germline V and J ends were trimmed by 0 bases and 6 bases, with 17 bases remaining between them. CDR3 region: CASSVEGLTGWDTQYF. The CDR3 DNA is TGTGCCAGCAGCGTAGAGGGGCTGACAGGTTGGGATACGCAGTATTTT.

The V call is TRBV5-1, the J call TRBJ2-7; TRBD2 agrees at 7 bases. This CDR3 has 15 residues. The germline CDR1 and CDR2 sequences are SGHRS and YFSETQ. V lost 4 bases and J lost 0; bases outside the gene matches: 7. CDR3 residues: CASSGGDDLSYEQYF. The CDR3 DNA reads as TGCGCCAGCAGCGGGGGGGACGACCTCTCCTACGAGCAGTACTTC. The full variable domain, completed using reference TRBV5-1 and TRBJ2-7, is KAGVTQTPRYLIKTRGQQVTLSCSPISGHRSVSWYQQTPGQGLQFLFEYFSETQRNKGNFPGRFSGRQFSNSRSEMNVSTLELGDSALYLCASSGGDDLSYEQYFGPGTRLTVT.

V usage is TRBV6-5 and J usage is TRBJ2-7; D perhaps matches TRBD1 (6 bases). Germline V gene lookup returns CDR1 MNHEY and CDR2 SVGAGI. V dropped 6 bases and J dropped 2 bases, with 11 bases sitting between them. The CDR3 has 13 amino acids. CDR3 amino acids: CASSPRGAYEQYF. The CDR3 nucleotides read TGTGCCAGCAGCCCCAGGGGTGCCTACGAGCAGTACTTC.

This chain links TRBV12-3 or TRBV12-4 with TRBJ1-3; no firm D call. V gave up 3 bases and J gave up 4 bases, with 1 base separating them. This CDR3 region has 11 residues. CDR3 coding DNA: TGTGCCAGCAGTTTGGGAAACACCATATATTTT. Its protein product is CASSLGNTIYF.

The chain combines TRBV6-5 with TRBJ2-7, with D tentatively TRBD1 or TRBD2 (5 bases each). Trimming cost V 5 bases and J 5 bases, with 19 bases left between them. The germline CDR1 and CDR2 sequences are MNHEY and SVGAGI. This CDR3 is built from 15 residues. The CDR3 region has the DNA TGTGCCAGCAGTCTCCGGGACCTTACTCGGAACGAGCAGTACTTC. Its translation is CASSLRDLTRNEQYF.

This chain connects TRBV30 to TRBJ2-3; TRBD1 is a possible D gene (5 bases). Germline CDR1 is GTSNPN and CDR2 is SVGIG (reference sequence). The CDR3 loop spans 11 amino acids. The germline V and J ends were trimmed by 2 bases and 9 bases, with 9 bases remaining between them. The CDR3 nucleotides are TGTGCCTGGAGTCCACAGGTAACGCAGTATTTT. Its translation is CAWSPQVTQYF.

The rearrangement uses TRBV7-9 and TRBJ2-5; TRBD2 might be the D (5 bases). The V gene lost 10 bases and the J gene lost 5 bases, with 11 bases spanning the gap. The germline gives CDR1 SEHNR, CDR2 FQNEAQ (reference sequence). There are 11 residues in the CDR3. CDR3 sequence: CATPSGETQYF. The DNA for the CDR3 is TGTGCCACCCCATCGGGGGAGACCCAGTACTTC. Complete variable domain (other parts from reference TRBV7-9 and TRBJ2-5): DTGVSQNPRHKITKRGQNVTFRCDPISEHNRLYWYRQTLGQGPEFLTYFQNEAQLEKSRLLSDRFSAERPKGSFSTLEIQRTEQGDSAMYLCATPSGETQYFGPGTRLLVL.

This rearrangement joins TRBV19 to TRBJ1-3, with D unresolved. V was trimmed by 5 bases and J by 8 bases, leaving 13 bases between them. This CDR3 has 13 amino acids. Germline CDR1 is LNHDA and CDR2 is SQIVND (reference sequence). Written as DNA, the CDR3 is TGTGCCAGTAGTCCTCGAGGTCCGTACACCATATATTTT. It yields the protein CASSPRGPYTIYF.

The chain carries TRBV7-6 and TRBJ1-1; tentative D call: TRBD1 (6 bases). V was cut by 5 bases and J by 10 bases, with 14 bases left in between. The CDR3 is 12 amino acids. CDR1 and CDR2 from the germline V gene are SGHVS and FNYEAQ. CDR3 DNA: TGTGCCAGCAGCGGCGGGAGGGGGGGAGCTTTCTTT. The encoded protein is CASSGGRGGAFF.

CDR3 region: CASSLEGNTIYF. Here the CDR3 DNA reads TGTGCCAGCAGCTTGGAGGGAAACACCATATATTTT. The chain combines TRBV7-9 with TRBJ1-3, with D hard to call. Deletions cut 3 bases from V and 4 bases from J, with 4 bases between. CDR3 length equals 12 residues. CDR1 is SEHNR, CDR2 FQNEAQ, per germline (reference sequence).